These 4 T cell receptor beta chains originate from one sample sequenced in a study of vaccination effects on CD4 cells after COVID-19 (dated by TCRdb to about 2022). The library came from the immunoSEQ multiplex PCR assay. TCRdb retrieved this table from immuneACCESS and kept in-frame rearrangements only. Not all clones are present; in checked studies, unresolved V genes account for under half, and no reason is known for the remainder. The sample table shows tens of thousands of clones, and about 72% are seen once. The ten largest make up 9.1% of the sample. These receptors are not linked to any known antigen. In the ViraFEST assay, PBMC were stimulated with viral peptide pools, and antigen-specific CD4+ T cell clonotypes were then identified by expansion using TCR sequencing. After more than nine days of culture, CD4+ T cells were isolated with the EasySep CD4+ T cell isolation kit. Two doses of either the BNT162b2 or the mRNA-1273 mRNA SARS-CoV-2 vaccine were administered to participants.

The sample in question was CD4+ T cells from PBMCs cultured with HCoV-229E spike peptides, obtained after COVID-19 vaccination. Per the publication, the cell subset or site label means: HCoV-229E spike overlapping peptide pool stimulation. The receptors were sampled from a human donor who received a COVID-19 vaccine.

The V gene is TRBV16, the J gene TRBJ1-1; D perhaps matches TRBD1 (6 bases). Looked up from germline, CDR1 is KGHSY and CDR2 is FQNENV. The CDR3 is made up of 14 amino acids. The V end was cut by 2 bases, the J end by 1 base, with 8 bases between. The CDR3 region is CASSQGTWNTEAFF. The DNA of the CDR3 is TGTGCCAGCAGCCAAGGGACATGGAACACTGAAGCTTTCTTT. The full variable domain, rest sourced from reference TRBV16 and TRBJ1-1, is GEEVAQTPKHLVRGEGQKAKLYCAPIKGHSYVFWYQQVLKNEFKFLISFQNENVFDETGMPKERFSAKCLPNSPCSLEIQATKLEDSAVYFCASSQGTWNTEAFFGQGTRLTVV.

The CDR3 DNA is TGTGCCAGCAGCTTGGGGACAGGGAGCGATACGCAGTATTTT. Amino acids: CASSLGTGSDTQYF. The chain carries TRBV5-6 and TRBJ2-3; 8 positions agree with TRBD1. The germline V gene has CDR1 SGHDT and CDR2 YYEEEE. V dropped 0 bases and J dropped 6; count of bases not matched to a gene: 3. The CDR3 has 14 amino acids.

Only one count was recorded for this clone. This chain links TRBV19 with TRBJ1-1; maybe TRBD1 (5 bases). CDR1 is LNHDA, CDR2 SQIVND, per germline (reference sequence). CDR3 length equals 13 residues. The germline V and J ends were trimmed by 6 bases and 4 bases, with 12 bases remaining between them. The CDR3 is CASRGAGSTEAFF. The CDR3, as DNA: TGTGCCAGTAGAGGTGCAGGGTCCACTGAAGCTTTCTTT. Variable domain in full (rest from reference TRBV19 and TRBJ1-1): DGGITQSPKYLFRKEGQNVTLSCEQNLNHDAMYWYRQDPGQGLRLIYYSQIVNDFQKGDIAEGYSVSREKKESFPLTVTSAQKNPTAFYLCASRGAGSTEAFFGQGTRLTVV.

The chain employs TRBV19 and TRBJ1-1; the D gene is possibly TRBD1 (5 bases). In germline, CDR1 is LNHDA, CDR2 SQIVND (reference sequence). V gave up 5 bases and J gave up 4 bases, with 26 bases separating them. The CDR3 length is 18 residues. CDR3 coding DNA: TGTGCCAGTAGTCGGCGGGAACCAACTTTAGGGGAAACCACTGAAGCTTTCTTT. It translates to CASSRREPTLGETTEAFF.